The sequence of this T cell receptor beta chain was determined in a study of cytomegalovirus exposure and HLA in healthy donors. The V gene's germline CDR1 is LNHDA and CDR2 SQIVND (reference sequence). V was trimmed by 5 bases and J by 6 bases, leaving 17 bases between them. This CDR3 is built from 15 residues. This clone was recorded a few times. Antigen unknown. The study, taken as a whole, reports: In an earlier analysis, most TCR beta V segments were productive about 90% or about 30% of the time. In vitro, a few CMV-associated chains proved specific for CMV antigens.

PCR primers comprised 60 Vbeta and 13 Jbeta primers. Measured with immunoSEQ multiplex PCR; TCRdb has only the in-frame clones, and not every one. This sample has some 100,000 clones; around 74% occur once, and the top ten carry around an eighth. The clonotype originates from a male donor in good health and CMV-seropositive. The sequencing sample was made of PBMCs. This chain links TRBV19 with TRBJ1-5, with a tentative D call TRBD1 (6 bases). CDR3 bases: TGTGCCAGTAGTCCCCAGGGGAATTTAGGTCAGCCCCAGCATTTT. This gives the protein CASSPQGNLGQPQHF.